This T cell receptor (beta chain) was sequenced in a study of blood T cell repertoires in COVID-19. About the study: Samples came from the United States, Italy and Spain, spanning acute and convalescent COVID-19.

The germline V gene has CDR1 SGDLS and CDR2 YYNGEE. The CDR3 contains 14 residues. V lost 3 bases, J lost 8 bases, and 6 bases stayed unmatched. Per the original methods: From reference gene primer amplification, estimates of nucleated cell counts were derived. Repertoires were generated with immunoSEQ multiplex PCR, while TCRdb's copy carries only in-frame clones and drops some. The V and J calls and clone size come from that table; D and trimming were worked out from the DNA. The data contain approximately 190,000 clones, about 88% of them singletons. The TCR sequence derives from a man aged 40-49 years with active or convalescent COVID-19. This rearrangement joins TRBV9 to TRBJ2-1; TRBD1 agrees at 9 bases. The sequencing input was peripheral blood. Here the CDR3 reads CASSANRGLDEQFF. Here the CDR3 DNA reads TGTGCCAGCAGCGCTAACAGGGGGCTTGATGAGCAGTTCTTC.